Listed below are T cell receptor beta chains from one sample, sequenced in a study of regulatory T cells in long-lasting Graves disease. TCRdb reprocessed the multiplex PCR reads with MiXCR, giving one entry per CDR3 protein. There are 350,000 to 450,000 distinct CDR3 sequences in the sample; about 15% occur only once, and about a sixth lies in the top ten. A further study also used this sample, focusing on T cells in Graves' hyperthyroidism and ophthalmopathy.

The specimen comprised peripheral blood mononuclear cells (PBMCs), sampled at new diagnosis, from a patient treated with antithyroid drugs. Receptors were obtained from a young woman with Graves disease. CDR3s include the opening cysteine and the closing phenylalanine or tryptophan. A D gene is named only where the DNA matches it firmly. Not all rows give a size; the values are once, few, many and, for expanded clones, a class.

j_call clone_size d_call cdr3_length v_call cdr3_aa cdr3_nt
TRBJ2-5 many TRBD2 14 TRBV28 CASILAGGGETQYF TGTGCCAGCATCCTAGCGGGAGGGGGAGAGACCCAGTACTTC
TRBJ1-2 many TRBD1 15 TRBV11-2 CASSLGGTAFYGYTF TGTGCCAGCAGCTTAGGAGGGACAGCATTCTATGGCTACACCTTC
TRBJ1-2 . . 14 TRBV7-6 CASSPRVGDYGYTF TGTGCCAGCAGCCCAAGGGTAGGGGACTATGGCTACACCTTC
TRBJ2-3 many . 15 TRBV12-3/TRBV12-4 CASTTGRQSTDTQYF TGTGCCAGCACCACGGGGAGACAGAGCACAGATACGCAGTATTTT
TRBJ1-4 . TRBD1 14 TRBV13 CDSSPGQGTVKLFF TGTGACAGCAGCCCCGGACAGGGTACCGTAAAACTGTTTTTT
TRBJ1-4 few TRBD1 15 TRBV6-2/TRBV6-3 CASSYSGTGIEKLFF TGTGCCAGCAGTTATTCGGGGACAGGGATTGAAAAACTGTTTTTT
TRBJ2-7 many TRBD2 22 TRBV28 CASSLAEALGLAGSMGGREQYF TGTGCCAGCAGTTTAGCGGAGGCCTTAGGACTAGCGGGCTCGATGGGAGGGCGGGAGCAGTACTTC
TRBJ2-1 many . 14 TRBV5-1 CASSLATSGNEQFF TGCGCCAGCAGCTTGGCCACCTCCGGAAATGAGCAGTTCTTC
TRBJ1-6 . . 11 TRBV11-2 CASTTSRTLHF TGTGCCAGCACCACGTCCCGAACCCTCCACTTT
TRBJ1-5 . . 13 TRBV10-3 CAISVRSNQPQHF TGTGCCATCAGTGTTCGGAGCAATCAGCCCCAGCATTTT
TRBJ2-3 . . 15 TRBV29-1 CSVESLAQSTDTQYF TGCAGCGTTGAAAGTCTAGCGCAGAGCACAGATACGCAGTATTTT
TRBJ2-3 few TRBD1 17 TRBV24-1 CATSDSPRGLGTDTQYF TGTGCCACCAGTGACTCACCCAGGGGGCTTGGCACAGATACGCAGTATTTT
TRBJ2-1 many TRBD1 15 TRBV5-1 CASSGGTGGLGEQFF TGCGCCAGCAGCGGCGGGACAGGGGGCCTCGGTGAGCAGTTCTTC
TRBJ1-5 many . 14 TRBV12-3/TRBV12-4 CASRLAGAWQPQHF TGTGCCAGCAGGTTGGCAGGGGCTTGGCAGCCCCAGCATTTT
TRBJ1-5 . . 15 TRBV5-1 CASSRRRDITDTQHF TGCGCCAGCAGCCGACGGAGAGATATCACAGATACGCAGCATTTT
TRBJ1-1 . TRBD1 15 TRBV6-1 CASSGTGGKNTEAFF TGTGCCAGCTCAGGGACAGGGGGCAAGAACACTGAAGCTTTCTTT
TRBJ2-1 many . 13 TRBV12-3/TRBV12-4 CASSLPHANEQFF TGTGCCAGCAGTTTGCCGCATGCCAATGAGCAGTTCTTC
TRBJ2-1 few TRBD2 18 TRBV20-1 CSAREARTSGRYYNEQFF TGCAGTGCTAGAGAGGCCAGGACTAGCGGGAGGTACTACAATGAGCAGTTCTTC
TRBJ2-1 many . 14 TRBV28 CASSLSPGYNEQFF TGTGCCAGCAGTTTATCGCCGGGGTACAATGAGCAGTTCTTC
TRBJ2-5 many TRBD2 14 TRBV5-4 CASSSTSGRATQYF TGTGCCAGCAGCTCGACTAGCGGGAGGGCGACCCAGTACTTC
TRBJ1-1 many . 18 TRBV6-1 CASSHIPGLPGGNTEAFF TGTGCCAGCAGTCACATCCCGGGCCTCCCTGGGGGGAACACTGAAGCTTTCTTT
TRBJ2-7 many TRBD2 13 TRBV24-1 CATSDLAGFEQYF TGTGCCACCAGTGATTTAGCGGGGTTCGAGCAGTACTTC
TRBJ2-3 few TRBD2 15 TRBV12-3/TRBV12-4 CASNLAGGPTDTQYF TGTGCCAGCAACCTAGCGGGAGGCCCCACAGATACGCAGTATTTT
TRBJ1-1 . . 14 TRBV9 CASSVVGTDTEAFF TGTGCCAGCAGCGTAGTGGGAACCGACACTGAAGCTTTCTTT
TRBJ1-2 many TRBD1 13 TRBV20-1 CSARRTGVGGYTF TGCAGTGCTAGACGCACAGGGGTCGGTGGCTACACCTTC
TRBJ1-2 . . 11 TRBV12-5 CASGQQAGGYF TGTGCTAGTGGCCAGCAAGCTGGAGGTTACTTC
TRBJ1-3 many TRBD1 14 TRBV2 CASNKQGLGNTIYF TGTGCCAGCAATAAACAGGGGCTTGGAAACACCATATATTTT
TRBJ1-1 many TRBD1 13 TRBV12-3/TRBV12-4 CASSLTGGRVAFF TGTGCCAGCAGTTTGACAGGGGGCAGGGTTGCTTTCTTT
TRBJ2-2 . . 15 TRBV7-2 CASSPSGLGSGEPFF TGTGCCAGCAGTCCAAGCGGGTTGGGATCCGGGGAGCCGTTTTTT
TRBJ1-3 few TRBD1 16 TRBV7-4 CASSHRQGAVGNTIYF TGTGCCAGCAGCCACCGACAGGGGGCTGTCGGAAACACCATATATTTT
TRBJ2-5 . . 15 TRBV4-1 CASSPLGTGEETQYF TGCGCCAGCAGCCCCCTAGGGACGGGAGAAGAGACCCAGTACTTC
TRBJ1-4 . . 13 TRBV29-1 CSVLGMANEKLFF TGCAGCGTTCTGGGGATGGCTAATGAAAAACTGTTTTTT
TRBJ1-1 . . 14 TRBV4-1 CASSQWAPGAEAFF TGCGCCAGCAGCCAATGGGCGCCAGGGGCTGAAGCTTTCTTT
TRBJ1-3 . . 11 TRBV20-1 CSTKDGNTIYF TGCAGTACCAAGGATGGAAACACCATATATTTT
TRBJ1-1 many . 15 TRBV2 CASSLSLSPGFTAFF TGTGCCAGCAGTTTAAGCCTGTCGCCGGGGTTTACAGCTTTCTTT